The T cell receptor beta chain described here comes from a study of blood T cell repertoires in COVID-19. Across the study: COVID-19 samples, acute and convalescent, were from the United States, Italy and Spain. From T cells, B-cell-depleted T cells, or PBMCs came the material, which was cDNA or gDNA.

In the authors' workflow: Using reference gene primer amplification, nucleated cell counts were estimated. Method: immunoSEQ multiplex PCR; TCRdb's copy keeps in-frame clones and lacks some. V and J calls and clone size come straight from that table; D and trimming were deduced from the DNA. In the table there are 60,000 or so clones, roughly 90% of which are singletons. From germline, CDR1 is SGHAT and CDR2 FQNNGV. Unmatched junction bases numbered 9, after V lost 11 bases and J lost 0 bases. The CDR3 is made up of 14 amino acids. The V gene is TRBV11-2, the J gene TRBJ1-1; 7 bases line up with TRBD1. The sequence was obtained from a human donor with acute or convalescent COVID-19. The donor label of this sample is uncertain. Sample: peripheral blood. The CDR3 DNA follows: TGTGCCGGACGGGGGGGACAGATGAACACTGAAGCTTTCTTT. This gives the protein CAGRGGQMNTEAFF.